The 24 T cell receptor beta chains reported below all come from one sample, sequenced in a study of cytomegalovirus exposure and HLA in healthy donors. The PCR used 60 Vbeta and 13 Jbeta primers. The protocol was immunoSEQ multiplex PCR, while the TCRdb copy is restricted to in-frame clones and leaves out a portion. The sample consists of about 130,000 clones, around four fifths of them appearing once. The sequenced material came from PBMCs. These receptor sequences come from a man between 18 and 35 years old in good health and CMV-seropositive.

The V gene is TRBV30, the J gene TRBJ2-7; TRBD1 agrees at 9 bases. This CDR3 is built from 13 residues. In germline, CDR1 is GTSNPN, CDR2 SVGIG (reference sequence). J was trimmed by 5 bases and V by 1 base; bases with no gene match: 3. The CDR3 loop is CAWSGTGVNEQYF. As DNA, the CDR3 is TGTGCCTGGAGTGGGACAGGGGTTAACGAGCAGTACTTC.

The chain couples TRBV10-3 to TRBJ1-1, with TRBD1 identical over 9 bases. The CDR3 extends over 18 amino acids. The V gene end was trimmed by 6 bases and the J gene end by 3 bases; junction bases not matched to a gene: 17. In germline, CDR1 is ENHRY, CDR2 SYGVKD. Written as DNA, the CDR3 is TGTGCCATCAGCACCAGGGTGGGACAGGGAAAGGGGGACACTGAAGCTTTCTTT. As protein: CAISTRVGQGKGDTEAFF.

This clone is a singleton in its sample. The chain has TRBV30 and TRBJ2-5; maybe TRBD2 (7 bases). This CDR3 contains 12 residues. Germline V gives CDR1 GTSNPN, CDR2 SVGIG (reference sequence). V was clipped by 1 base and J by 11 bases, with 14 bases between them. The CDR3 spells CAWSGGGPEQYF. The CDR3 DNA follows: TGTGCCTGGAGTGGGGGGGGGCCGGAGCAGTACTTC. Based on the CDR3 plus reference TRBV30 and TRBJ2-5, the full variable domain is SQTIHQWPATLVQPVGSPLSLECTVEGTSNPNLYWYRQAAGRGLQLLFYSVGIGQISSEVPQNLSASRPQDRQFILSSKKLLLSDSGFYLCAWSGGGPEQYFGPGTRLLVL.

V gene TRBV29-1 combines with J gene TRBJ2-7; 7 positions agree with TRBD1. Germline-derived CDR1 and CDR2 are SQVTM and ANQGSEA. Trimming removed 6 bases from V and 7 bases from J; junction bases left unmatched: 9. CDR3 length equals 12 residues. The CDR3 sequence: CSVSGQAREQYF. The CDR3 bases are TGCAGCGTCTCCGGACAGGCAAGGGAGCAGTACTTC.

The CDR3 region is CASSLRGGMETQYF. The CDR3 DNA reads as TGTGCCAGCAGCTTAAGGGGGGGGATGGAGACCCAGTACTTC. The rearrangement links TRBV7-3 to TRBJ2-5, with TRBD2 identical over 7 bases. The CDR3 covers 14 residues. Losses at the gene ends were 1 base for V and 5 bases for J; bases not matched to a gene: 4. Looked up from germline, CDR1 is SGHTA and CDR2 is FQGTGA.

The chain combines TRBV30 with TRBJ1-5; TRBD1 matches 9 bases. Germline CDR1 and CDR2: GTSNPN and SVGIG (reference sequence). V dropped 3 bases and J dropped 4; count of bases not matched to a gene: 4. The CDR3 covers 14 residues. As DNA, the CDR3 is TGTGCCTGGAGCGCGGGACAGGGAAATCAGCCCCAGCATTTT. Its protein is CAWSAGQGNQPQHF. The full variable domain, its missing parts supplied by reference TRBV30 and TRBJ1-5, is SQTIHQWPATLVQPVGSPLSLECTVEGTSNPNLYWYRQAAGRGLQLLFYSVGIGQISSEVPQNLSASRPQDRQFILSSKKLLLSDSGFYLCAWSAGQGNQPQHFGDGTRLSIL.

J is TRBJ2-7 and V is TRBV11-2; 7 bases map to TRBD1. The ends lost 1 base at V and 6 bases at J; junction bases unmatched: 3. Germline V gives CDR1 SGHAT, CDR2 FQNNGV. The CDR3 is 13 amino acids. CDR3 nucleotide sequence: TGTGCCAGCAGCTTAGGGGGACAGAGCGAGCAGTACTTC. It specifies CASSLGGQSEQYF.

The chain has TRBV2 and TRBJ2-1; 8 bases are shared with TRBD1. The CDR3 is made up of 13 amino acids. Germline V CDR1 and CDR2: SNHLY, FYNNEI. The V gene end was trimmed by 7 bases and the J gene end by 3 bases; junction bases not matched to a gene: 2. The CDR3 DNA sequence: TGTGCCAGCAAGGACAGGGACTACAATGAGCAGTTCTTC. It encodes CASKDRDYNEQFF.

This sequence joins TRBV5-1 and TRBJ2-1; D gene unclear. Germline CDR1 reads SGHRS; CDR2 reads YFSETQ. There are 15 residues in the CDR3. V gave up 4 bases and J gave up 0 bases, with 11 bases separating them. CDR3 in amino acids: CASSPQTTSYNEQFF. The CDR3 DNA reads TGCGCCAGCAGCCCACAGACGACCTCCTACAATGAGCAGTTCTTC.

V gene TRBV6-5 combines with J gene TRBJ2-1; possible D gene TRBD2, 6 bases. CDR3 length: 12 residues. Germline CDR1 and CDR2: MNHEY and SVGAGI. With 6 bases removed from V and 8 bases from J, the gap between germline ends came to 11 bases. The CDR3 is CASSHPGDEQFF. CDR3 bases: TGTGCCAGCAGCCACCCGGGGGATGAGCAGTTCTTC.

V usage is TRBV4-1 and J usage is TRBJ2-1, with TRBD2 matching over 9 bases. The germline CDR1 and CDR2 sequences are MGHRA and YSYEKL. The CDR3 extends over 16 amino acids. V shed 3 bases and J 0 bases; nucleotides not matched to a gene: 3. The CDR3 nucleotides are TGCGCCAGCAGCCATAATAGCGGGGGCTCCTACAATGAGCAGTTCTTC. Its translation: CASSHNSGGSYNEQFF.

With respect to this clone: Other DNA sequences from this sample encode an identical CDR3 as well. The chain links TRBV30 to TRBJ2-6; D is possibly TRBD1 (6 bases). Looked up from germline, CDR1 is GTSNPN and CDR2 is SVGIG (reference sequence). The CDR3 totals 15 residues. V shed 0 bases and J shed 4 bases, with 10 bases lying between them. The CDR3 region has the DNA TGTGCCTGGAGTGTAGGGGGTTCAGGGGCCAACGTCCTGACTTTC. It translates to CAWSVGGSGANVLTF.

The rearrangement links TRBV5-1 to TRBJ2-3, with 10 positions matching TRBD2. This CDR3 contains 19 residues. The V gene's germline CDR1 is SGHRS and CDR2 YFSETQ. Losses at the gene ends were 0 bases for V and 4 bases for J; bases not matched to a gene: 14. Written as DNA, the CDR3 is TGCGCCAGCAGCTTGGGTTTCCGGACTAGCGGAGGTGGGGCAGATACGCAGTATTTT. Amino acids: CASSLGFRTSGGGADTQYF.

V and J are TRBV6-1 and TRBJ2-3; D is possibly TRBD1 (6 bases). CDR1 is MNHNS and CDR2 is SASEGT in the germline V gene. This CDR3 has 12 amino acids. The V end lost 7 bases, the J end lost 6 bases, and 11 bases lay between the germline ends. CDR3 sequence reads: CASTPRGDTQYF. The CDR3 region has the DNA TGTGCCAGCACCCCGAGGGGGGATACGCAGTATTTT.

The rearrangement uses TRBV29-1 and TRBJ2-2, with a tentative D call TRBD2 (6 bases). The CDR3 loop spans 13 amino acids. Germline V gene data show CDR1 as SQVTM and CDR2 as ANQGSEA. With 4 bases removed from V and 1 base from J, the gap between germline ends came to 7 bases. CDR3: CSVGGENTGELFF. As DNA, the CDR3 is TGCAGCGTTGGGGGGGAGAACACCGGGGAGCTGTTTTTT.

The V and J genes are TRBV7-6 and TRBJ2-2; TRBD2 matches 13 bases. Looked up from germline, CDR1 is SGHVS and CDR2 is FNYEAQ. V was clipped by 5 bases and J by 6 bases; unmatched bases: 3. The CDR3 loop spans 15 amino acids. CDR3 sequence (DNA): TGTGCCAGCAGCCTCACTAGCGGGGGGGCCGGGGAGCTGTTTTTT. It is translated as CASSLTSGGAGELFF. The whole variable domain, filled in from reference TRBV7-6 and TRBJ2-2, reads GAGVSQSPRYKVTKRGQDVALRCDPISGHVSLYWYRQALGQGPEFLTYFNYEAQQDKSGLPNDRFSAERPEGSISTLTIQRTEQRDSAMYRCASSLTSGGAGELFFGEGSRLTVL.

A few counts support this clone. The rearrangement joins TRBV28 to TRBJ2-5, with D possibly being TRBD2 (7 bases). CDR3 size: 18 residues. CDR1 is MDHEN and CDR2 is SYDVKM in the germline V gene. Between the trimmed V and J ends, which lost 8 bases and 2 bases, there was a span of 27 bases. The CDR3 region is CASVERGVPRAGQETQYF. The CDR3 coding sequence is TGTGCCAGCGTCGAAAGGGGGGTCCCTAGAGCGGGACAAGAGACCCAGTACTTC.

The V gene is TRBV9, the J gene TRBJ2-7; D may be TRBD2 (5 bases). The V gene's germline CDR1 is SGDLS and CDR2 YYNGEE. This CDR3 spans 15 amino acids. Deletions cut 4 bases from V and 6 bases from J, with 20 bases between. The CDR3 sequence: CASSTTPNGVSEQYF. Written as DNA, the CDR3 is TGTGCCAGCAGCACAACGCCTAACGGGGTGTCCGAGCAGTACTTC.

The rearrangement links TRBV30 to TRBJ2-1; 8 nucleotides align to TRBD2. The CDR3 is made up of 16 amino acids. The germline CDR1 and CDR2 sequences are GTSNPN and SVGIG (reference sequence). The junction had 10 bases not matched to a gene; V was cut back by 2 bases and J by 4 bases. CDR3 loop: CAWSWAQRGTYNEQFF. CDR3 nucleotide sequence: TGTGCCTGGAGTTGGGCCCAGCGGGGGACTTACAATGAGCAGTTCTTC.

V usage is TRBV6-1 and J usage is TRBJ2-7, with 8 bases aligning to TRBD1. The ends lost 11 bases at V and 1 base at J; junction bases unmatched: 10. Per germline, CDR1 MNHNS and CDR2 SASEGT. The CDR3 has 14 residues. CDR3 DNA sequence: TGTGCCGGGGGGTTCGACAGGGGATCCTACGAGCAGTACTTC. Its protein product is CAGGFDRGSYEQYF.

The V and J genes are TRBV18 and TRBJ2-5; TRBD2 matches 8 bases. Losses at the gene ends were 3 bases for V and 5 bases for J; bases not matched to a gene: 5. Germline V lookup: CDR1 KGHSH, CDR2 LQKENI. The CDR3 totals 14 residues. The CDR3 here is CASSPTGGMETQYF. The DNA of the CDR3 is TGTGCCAGCTCACCGACGGGGGGGATGGAGACCCAGTACTTC.

This clone was picked up a small number of times. The rearrangement joins TRBV6-6 to TRBJ2-7; 12 bases are a match to TRBD2. The germline V gene encodes CDR1 MNHNY and CDR2 SVGAGI (reference sequence). J gave up 6 bases and V 2 bases, and 5 bases lay outside the gene matches. The CDR3 totals 15 residues. DNA for the CDR3: TGTGCCAGCAGTTACGCTAGCGGGGGGGCCGGCGAGCAGTACTTC. It encodes CASSYASGGAGEQYF.

The chain uses TRBV19 and TRBJ2-7; D is unclear. The CDR3 contains 14 residues. Between the trimmed V and J ends, which lost 4 bases and 0 bases, there was a span of 10 bases. Germline V gene sequence: CDR1 LNHDA, CDR2 SQIVND (reference sequence). CDR3: CASSSQVSSYEQYF. For the CDR3, the DNA is TGTGCCAGTAGTAGCCAGGTTAGCTCCTACGAGCAGTACTTC.

DNA for the CDR3: TGTGCCAGCAGCCCCGACAGTTCTAACTATGGCTACACCTTC. Translating gives CASSPDSSNYGYTF. The V call is TRBV5-4, the J call TRBJ1-2; TRBD1 is a possible D gene (5 bases). V was clipped by 4 bases and J by 0 bases, with 10 bases between them. The V gene's germline CDR1 is SGHNT and CDR2 YYREEE (reference sequence). The CDR3 spans 14 residues.